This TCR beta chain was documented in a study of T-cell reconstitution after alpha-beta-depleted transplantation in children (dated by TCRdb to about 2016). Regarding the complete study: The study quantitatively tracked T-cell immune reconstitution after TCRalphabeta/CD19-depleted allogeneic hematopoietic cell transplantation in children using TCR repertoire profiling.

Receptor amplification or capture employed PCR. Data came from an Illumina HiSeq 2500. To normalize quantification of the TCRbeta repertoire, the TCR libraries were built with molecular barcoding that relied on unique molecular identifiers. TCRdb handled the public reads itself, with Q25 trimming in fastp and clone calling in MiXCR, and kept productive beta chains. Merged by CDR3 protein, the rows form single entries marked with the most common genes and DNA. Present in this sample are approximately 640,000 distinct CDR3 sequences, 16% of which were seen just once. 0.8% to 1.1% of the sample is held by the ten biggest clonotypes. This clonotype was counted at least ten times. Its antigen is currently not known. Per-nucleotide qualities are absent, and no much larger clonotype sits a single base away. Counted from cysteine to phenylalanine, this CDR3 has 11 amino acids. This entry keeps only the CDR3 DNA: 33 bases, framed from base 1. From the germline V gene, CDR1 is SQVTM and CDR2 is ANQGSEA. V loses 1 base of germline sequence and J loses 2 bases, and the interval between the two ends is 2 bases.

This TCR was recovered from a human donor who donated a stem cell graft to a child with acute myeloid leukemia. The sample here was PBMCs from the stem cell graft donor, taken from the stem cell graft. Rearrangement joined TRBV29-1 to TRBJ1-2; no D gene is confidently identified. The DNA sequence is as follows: TGCAGCGTTGAAGGGAACTATGGCTACACCTTC. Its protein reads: CSVEGNYGYTF.